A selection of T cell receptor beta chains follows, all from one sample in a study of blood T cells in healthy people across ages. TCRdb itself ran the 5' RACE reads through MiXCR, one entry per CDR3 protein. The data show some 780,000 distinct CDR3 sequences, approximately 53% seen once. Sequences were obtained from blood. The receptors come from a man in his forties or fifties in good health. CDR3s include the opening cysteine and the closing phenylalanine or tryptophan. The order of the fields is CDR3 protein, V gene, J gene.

CASSLAGTGGSTDTQYF	TRBV7-9	TRBJ2-3
CSARDSGRDYEQYF	TRBV20-1	TRBJ2-7
CAISARDREAHEQFF	TRBV10-3	TRBJ2-1
CASSQHKDSPLHF	TRBV14	TRBJ1-6
CASTLLPTSGADEQYF	TRBV9	TRBJ2-5
CASSDRPGQGKTEAFF	TRBV6-2/TRBV6-3	TRBJ1-1
CASSITSGSFETQYF	TRBV7-2	TRBJ2-5
CASAPGQGGVDEQFF	TRBV28	TRBJ2-1
CASSYSGCRLEKETQYF	TRBV6-5	TRBJ2-5
CASSSTGASYEQYF	TRBV5-1	TRBJ2-7
CASSVDPPGGRENIQYF	TRBV9	TRBJ2-4
CSASRSGRMNEQFF	TRBV20-1	TRBJ2-1
CSARDGNYNEKLFF	TRBV20-1	TRBJ1-4
CASSQAYSSRETQYF	TRBV4-2	.
CSASAQANEKLFF	TRBV20-1	TRBJ1-4
CAISELTGTPYNEQFF	TRBV10-3	TRBJ2-1
CAVPGRRPYNEQFF	TRBV2	TRBJ2-1
CSVRVSGTYEQYF	TRBV29-1	TRBJ2-7
CASSSTDRGISYEQYF	TRBV5-4	TRBJ2-7
CASSQVAPTGPSNQPQHF	TRBV4-1	TRBJ1-5
CSASRTGALIGYTF	TRBV20-1	TRBJ1-2
CASSVEGRGSGETQYF	TRBV9	TRBJ2-5
CASSQDRVIAGDTGELFF	TRBV14	TRBJ2-2
CASSLVGTQYEQYF	TRBV7-8	.
CASSSTTTGGNYGYTF	TRBV12-3/TRBV12-4	TRBJ1-2
CSANPTGTGLNSPLHF	TRBV20-1	TRBJ1-6
CASSQEVGTSGTDTQYF	TRBV3-1	TRBJ2-3
CASSQAGVAPYEQYF	TRBV7-2	TRBJ2-7
CASSLIGGADQPQHF	TRBV12-3/TRBV12-4	TRBJ1-5
CASSLKASGRRGTNTGELFF	TRBV11-2	TRBJ2-2
CASSPSDDYEQYF	TRBV14	TRBJ2-7
CASSSDRLYGYTF	TRBV12-3/TRBV12-4	TRBJ1-2
CASRDSGQGASYEQYF	TRBV2	TRBJ2-7
CASSMTGDQETQYF	TRBV28	TRBJ2-5
CASSPAPSGNEAFF	TRBV7-9	TRBJ1-1
CASSVGTNSPLHF	TRBV9	TRBJ1-6
CATCGQTLTGELFF	TRBV10-3	TRBJ2-2
CASSPEIHPSSYEQYF	TRBV9	.
CASSTHKAYEQYF	TRBV7-6	TRBJ2-7
CASSSTGTGSEQFF	TRBV27	TRBJ2-1
CASSLAGGVEQFF	TRBV12-3/TRBV12-4	TRBJ2-1
CSVPGQGASEQFF	TRBV20-1	TRBJ2-1
CASSQEFQEAYELYF	TRBV4-3	TRBJ2-7
CATQWRAGELFF	TRBV28	TRBJ2-2
CASSQGSRDNEQFF	TRBV4-1	TRBJ2-1
CASSQDRTTEQFF	TRBV3-1	TRBJ2-1
CASSLTPLSNEQFF	TRBV28	TRBJ2-1
CATSDSIDSQETQYF	TRBV24-1	TRBJ2-5
CASTGGGTEAFF	TRBV28	TRBJ1-1
CASSPGLAGRLDNEQFF	TRBV7-8	TRBJ2-1
CASSQDRGGGRAVWVPDEQFF	TRBV4-2	TRBJ2-1
CASSWAGSDTEAFF	TRBV7-2	TRBJ1-1
CSASSETDEKLFF	TRBV20-1	TRBJ1-4